The rows below give T cell receptor beta chains drawn from one sample of a study of OX40 agonist ivuxolimab in advanced cancers. The data were produced by immunoSEQ multiplex PCR, yet TCRdb's version contains in-frame clones alone and is incomplete. Here the sample spans under 40,000 clones, under 85% being singletons. This sample comprised CD4+ or CD8+ T cells sorted from blood, obtained in a trial of the OX40 agonist ivuxolimab. Receptors were obtained from an adult with an advanced solid tumor such as melanoma, head and neck, liver or kidney cancer. CDR3s include the opening cysteine and the closing phenylalanine or tryptophan. The D gene is left open where the match is weak. Expanded clones get a size class; other rows say once, few or many, or leave the size out.

d_call: NA; j_call: TRBJ2-7; clone_size: NA; v_call: TRBV11-2; cdr3_aa: CASSLDPAGTRQYF; cdr3_nt: TGTGCCAGCAGCTTAGATCCGGCAGGTACGAGGCAGTACTTC
d_call: TRBD2; j_call: TRBJ2-7; clone_size: NA; v_call: TRBV28; cdr3_aa: CASSTLAGGSYEQYF; cdr3_nt: TGTGCCAGCAGTACCCTAGCGGGAGGTTCCTACGAGCAGTACTTC
d_call: TRBD2; j_call: TRBJ2-3; clone_size: NA; v_call: TRBV19; cdr3_aa: CASSPQAGVTDTQYF; cdr3_nt: TGTGCCAGTAGTCCCCAGGCGGGGGTTACAGATACGCAGTATTTT
d_call: NA; j_call: TRBJ1-2; clone_size: NA; v_call: TRBV29-1; cdr3_aa: CSASQGLEANYGYTF; cdr3_nt: TGCAGCGCAAGTCAGGGGCTTGAAGCTAACTATGGCTACACCTTC
d_call: TRBD1; j_call: TRBJ1-6; clone_size: NA; v_call: TRBV7-2; cdr3_aa: CASSLRQGAWNSPLHF; cdr3_nt: TGTGCCAGCAGCTTGAGACAGGGGGCTTGGAATTCACCCCTCCACTTT
d_call: TRBD2; j_call: TRBJ2-4; clone_size: NA; v_call: TRBV28; cdr3_aa: CASGRGGSKNIQYF; cdr3_nt: TGTGCCAGCGGACGGGGGGGAAGCAAAAACATTCAGTACTTC
d_call: NA; j_call: TRBJ1-1; clone_size: few; v_call: TRBV29-1; cdr3_aa: CSVSQSFEAFF; cdr3_nt: TGCAGCGTCAGCCAGAGTTTTGAAGCTTTCTTT
d_call: TRBD2; j_call: TRBJ2-3; clone_size: once; v_call: TRBV15; cdr3_aa: CATGPDRGLAGGADTQYF; cdr3_nt: TGTGCCACAGGGCCCGACAGGGGACTAGCGGGAGGGGCAGATACGCAGTATTTT
d_call: NA; j_call: TRBJ2-7; clone_size: once; v_call: TRBV27; cdr3_aa: CASSLRAGFYEQYF; cdr3_nt: TGTGCCAGCAGTTTAAGGGCAGGGTTCTACGAGCAGTACTTC
d_call: TRBD2; j_call: TRBJ2-7; clone_size: NA; v_call: TRBV28; cdr3_aa: CASTTGTSGSYEQYF; cdr3_nt: TGTGCCAGCACCACCGGGACTAGCGGGAGTTACGAGCAGTACTTC
d_call: NA; j_call: TRBJ2-3; clone_size: NA; v_call: TRBV7-9; cdr3_aa: CASSLAGLTDTQYF; cdr3_nt: TGTGCCAGCAGCTTAGCCGGGTTGACAGATACGCAGTATTTT
d_call: NA; j_call: TRBJ1-2; clone_size: NA; v_call: TRBV5-1; cdr3_aa: CASSLGQGNYGYTF; cdr3_nt: TGCGCCAGCAGCTTGGGGCAGGGAAACTATGGCTACACCTTC
d_call: TRBD2; j_call: TRBJ2-7; clone_size: NA; v_call: TRBV6-1; cdr3_aa: CASFREASYEQYF; cdr3_nt: TGTGCCAGCTTCCGGGAGGCGTCCTACGAGCAGTACTTC
d_call: TRBD1; j_call: TRBJ2-5; clone_size: NA; v_call: TRBV27; cdr3_aa: CASSSRDRGFLETQYF; cdr3_nt: TGTGCCAGCAGTAGCCGGGACAGGGGGTTTCTGGAGACCCAGTACTTC
d_call: NA; j_call: TRBJ2-2; clone_size: few; v_call: TRBV9; cdr3_aa: CASSVYGGELFF; cdr3_nt: TGTGCCAGCAGCGTATATGGGGGGGAGCTGTTTTTT
d_call: NA; j_call: TRBJ1-1; clone_size: NA; v_call: TRBV5-6; cdr3_aa: CASSFGSAAAFF; cdr3_nt: TGTGCCAGCAGCTTTGGCTCTGCGGCGGCTTTCTTT
d_call: NA; j_call: TRBJ2-2; clone_size: medium-sized; v_call: TRBV5-1; cdr3_aa: CASSLGHRDVNTGELFF; cdr3_nt: TGCGCCAGCAGCTTGGGCCACAGGGATGTGAACACCGGGGAGCTGTTTTTT
d_call: NA; j_call: TRBJ2-7; clone_size: NA; v_call: TRBV11-2; cdr3_aa: CASSLVGEGRTYEQYF; cdr3_nt: TGTGCCAGCAGCTTAGTTGGGGAAGGGAGGACTTACGAGCAGTACTTC
d_call: NA; j_call: TRBJ1-3; clone_size: few; v_call: TRBV7-9; cdr3_aa: CASSLGHSGNTIYF; cdr3_nt: TGTGCCAGCAGCTTAGGACACTCTGGAAACACCATATATTTT
d_call: NA; j_call: TRBJ1-1; clone_size: NA; v_call: TRBV27; cdr3_aa: CASRTLSPLGTEAFF; cdr3_nt: TGTGCCAGCAGGACCTTAAGCCCTTTGGGCACTGAAGCTTTCTTT